The TCR beta chain described here comes from a study of sequential checkpoint blockade in melanoma. Overall study: Matched biopsies came pretreatment and at week 13 for some 21 patients.

The treatment is: randomized to nivolumab then ipilimumab (arm A) or the reverse (arm B). The method was immunoSEQ multiplex PCR; TCRdb's version includes in-frame clones alone and lacks a portion of them. The sample has about 9,000 clones; 25% to 30% are singletons. The sample here was tumor tissue (inferred from file names), taken from a patient given nivolumab and ipilimumab in sequence. The sequence came from a human donor with melanoma.

CDR3 sequence reads: CASSRGREGRQPQHF. The CDR3, as DNA: TGTGCCAGTAGTAGGGGCAGAGAGGGCCGTCAGCCCCAGCATTTT. This chain uses TRBV19 with TRBJ1-5; a weak D match, TRBD1 (5 bases). This CDR3 has 15 amino acids. Between the trimmed V and J ends, which lost 4 bases and 6 bases, there was a span of 16 bases. The germline CDR1 and CDR2 sequences are LNHDA and SQIVND (reference sequence).